The 30 T cell receptor beta chains reported below all come from one sample, sequenced in a study of T cell responses to AZD1222 COVID-19 vaccine. Profiled with immunoSEQ multiplex PCR; TCRdb holds only in-frame clones, not every one. Here the sample spans 150,000 to 180,000 clones, roughly nine tenths being singletons. The source was peripheral blood, collected on day 0 of AZD1222 vaccination. These receptors were obtained from an adult in good health.

This clone has more than one count but fewer than ten. V is TRBV4-2 and J is TRBJ1-3, with D maybe TRBD1 (6 bases). Trimming cost V 1 base and J 1 base, with 14 bases left between them. The germline gives CDR1 LGHNA, CDR2 YNFKEQ. The CDR3 is 17 amino acids. The CDR3 reads CASSQAGTTTSGNTIYF. The CDR3 DNA reads as TGTGCCAGCAGCCAAGCCGGGACAACAACTTCTGGAAACACCATATATTTT.

The genes are TRBV7-2 and TRBJ2-7, with D uncertain. Germline V gene sequence: CDR1 SGHTA, CDR2 FQGNSA. V was pared by 1 base and J by 2 bases, with 6 bases between. The CDR3 covers 13 residues. As DNA, the CDR3 is TGTGCCAGCAGCTTAGTCATGGCCTACGAGCAGTACTTC. Amino acids: CASSLVMAYEQYF. Complete variable domain (other parts from reference TRBV7-2 and TRBJ2-7): GAGVSQSPSNKVTEKGKDVELRCDPISGHTALYWYRQSLGQGLEFLIYFQGNSAPDKSGLPSDRFSAERTGGSVSTLTIQRTQQEDSAVYLCASSLVMAYEQYFGPGTRLTVT.

The chain recombines TRBV10-2 with TRBJ2-1; perhaps TRBD2 as D (5 bases). Per the germline V gene, CDR1 is WSHSY and CDR2 is SAAADI. The V gene lost 10 bases and the J gene lost 2 bases, with 9 bases spanning the gap. The CDR3 runs 12 residues. CDR3 in DNA: TGCGCCATCGCGGGCGCCTACAATGAGCAGTTCTTC. It encodes CAIAGAYNEQFF.

V is TRBV15 and J is TRBJ1-1; D might be TRBD1 (5 bases). The CDR3 totals 15 residues. V gave up 0 bases and J gave up 0 bases, with 8 bases separating them. Germline CDR1 is LNHNV and CDR2 is YYDKDF (reference sequence). The CDR3 here is CATSRDKGMNTEAFF. The CDR3 coding sequence is TGTGCCACCAGCAGAGATAAGGGGATGAACACTGAAGCTTTCTTT.

The chain has TRBV7-2 and TRBJ2-2; 8 bases fit TRBD2. The CDR3 covers 15 residues. V lost 2 bases and J lost 4; bases outside the gene matches: 3. Germline lookup yields CDR1 SGHTA and CDR2 FQGNSA. The CDR3 spells CASSLRTSSTGELFF. The CDR3 DNA reads as TGTGCCAGCAGCTTAAGGACTAGCAGCACCGGGGAGCTGTTTTTT.

The chain combines TRBV19 with TRBJ2-2; perhaps TRBD2 as D (5 bases). Trimming shortened V by 3 bases and J by 6 bases, and 11 bases separated the two germline ends. Germline CDR1 and CDR2: LNHDA and SQIVND (reference sequence). This CDR3 region has 14 residues. CDR3 region: CASSMDSWSGELFF. The CDR3 DNA follows: TGTGCCAGTAGTATGGACTCCTGGTCCGGGGAGCTGTTTTTT.

The V gene is TRBV24-1, the J gene TRBJ2-5, with a tentative D call TRBD2 (6 bases). This CDR3 has 16 amino acids. V shed 1 base and J shed 0 bases, with 11 bases lying between them. CDR1 KGHDR and CDR2 SFDVKD come from the germline V gene. The CDR3 nucleotides read TGTGCCACCAGTGATTTAGTTAGCGGCTACCAAGAGACCCAGTACTTC. It translates to CATSDLVSGYQETQYF.

This sequence joins TRBV3-1 (or the pseudogene TRBV3-2) and TRBJ1-2; possible D gene TRBD1, 5 bases. The V gene's germline CDR1 is LGHDT and CDR2 YNNKEL (reference sequence). V shed 1 base and J shed 1 base, with 7 bases lying between them. There are 14 residues in the CDR3. The CDR3 sequence: CASSQGGDNYGYTF. Written as DNA, the CDR3 is TGTGCCAGCAGCCAAGGGGGGGATAACTATGGCTACACCTTC.

This sequence joins TRBV7-9 and TRBJ1-2; D is ambiguous. In germline, CDR1 is SEHNR, CDR2 FQNEAQ (reference sequence). V shed 7 bases and J shed 0 bases, with 15 bases lying between them. This CDR3 comprises 15 residues. The CDR3 loop is CASTLSLGSNYGYTF. The CDR3, as DNA: TGTGCCAGCACCCTGTCCCTTGGTTCTAACTATGGCTACACCTTC.

This chain uses TRBV1 with TRBJ2-1; the table names TRBD2, a call not compared with the DNA. TRBV1 is designated a pseudogene. The CDR3 consists of 16 residues. For the CDR3, the DNA is TGCACCAGCAGCCATGCCCGCGCGGGCCTCTACAATGAGCAGTTCTTC. Its translation is CTSSHARAGLYNEQFF.

The chain is built from TRBV19 and TRBJ1-1, with a weak D call TRBD1 (6 bases). Germline V gene sequence: CDR1 LNHDA, CDR2 SQIVND (reference sequence). The CDR3 covers 14 residues. V shed 5 bases and J shed 7 bases, with 17 bases lying between them. In nucleotides, the CDR3 is TGTGCCAGTAGTGTACAGGGTCAATCTAGTGAAGCTTTCTTT. This translates into CASSVQGQSSEAFF. Full variable domain (outside the CDR3, taken from reference TRBV19 and TRBJ1-1): DGGITQSPKYLFRKEGQNVTLSCEQNLNHDAMYWYRQDPGQGLRLIYYSQIVNDFQKGDIAEGYSVSREKKESFPLTVTSAQKNPTAFYLCASSVQGQSSEAFFGQGTRLTVV.

This sequence joins TRBV18 and TRBJ2-2; 7 positions match TRBD1. The CDR3 contains 15 residues. Germline CDR1 KGHSH, CDR2 LQKENI. V lost 4 bases to trimming and J lost 0 bases; unmatched junction nucleotides: 2. The CDR3 loop reads CASSRDSANTGELFF. DNA of the CDR3: TGTGCCAGCTCACGGGACAGCGCGAACACCGGGGAGCTGTTTTTT.

The J gene is TRBJ2-5, the V gene TRBV5-4; no clear D. V gave up 1 base and J gave up 4 bases, with 8 bases separating them. CDR1 and CDR2 (germline): SGHNT, YYREEE (reference sequence). The CDR3 is 13 amino acids. Here the CDR3 reads CASSLSPLETQYF. In DNA form, the CDR3 reads TGTGCCAGCAGCTTGTCCCCTCTAGAGACCCAGTACTTC.

The chain uses TRBV28 and TRBJ1-1; a possible D gene is TRBD1 (5 bases). Germline V gives CDR1 MDHEN, CDR2 SYDVKM. V was pared by 5 bases and J by 2 bases, with 15 bases between. This CDR3 spans 15 amino acids. This CDR3 is CASSGTGTPNTEAFF. DNA for the CDR3: TGTGCCAGCAGTGGGACGGGGACGCCTAACACTGAAGCTTTCTTT. The complete variable domain, with remaining parts taken from reference TRBV28 and TRBJ1-1, reads DVKVTQSSRYLVKRTGEKVFLECVQDMDHENMFWYRQDPGLGLRLIYFSYDVKMKEKGDIPEGYSVSREKKERFSLILESASTNQTSMYLCASSGTGTPNTEAFFGQGTRLTVV.

The chain joins TRBV18 to TRBJ2-7; D uncertain. Germline assignment: CDR1 KGHSH and CDR2 LQKENI. The length of the CDR3 is 13 residues. With 0 bases removed from V and 1 base from J, the gap between germline ends came to 4 bases. CDR3 protein: CASSPPGSYEQYF. The CDR3 DNA follows: TGTGCCAGCTCACCACCAGGGTCCTACGAGCAGTACTTC.

The chain recombines TRBV5-4 with TRBJ2-5, with TRBD2 matching over 11 bases. The CDR3 contains 17 residues. V shed 6 bases and J 4 bases; nucleotides not matched to a gene: 14. In germline, CDR1 is SGHNT, CDR2 YYREEE (reference sequence). CDR3 protein: CASKLRLAGMGGETQYF. CDR3 nucleotides: TGTGCCAGCAAGCTGAGACTAGCGGGAATGGGGGGAGAGACCCAGTACTTC.

This chain joins TRBV7-9 and TRBJ2-7, with TRBD1 identical over 8 bases. The CDR3 consists of 17 residues. Germline V gives CDR1 SEHNR, CDR2 FQNEAQ (reference sequence). J lost 0 bases, V lost 5 bases, and 12 bases had no gene match. CDR3 bases: TGTGCCAGCAGCCCCGGACAGGGCACCGTGAGCTCCTACGAGCAGTACTTC. It is translated as CASSPGQGTVSSYEQYF.

This sequence joins TRBV7-9 and TRBJ2-5; 7 bases align to TRBD2. The CDR3 runs to 14 residues. Germline V gives CDR1 SEHNR, CDR2 FQNEAQ (reference sequence). Trimming cost V 5 bases and J 0 bases; bases outside gene matches: 3. The CDR3 protein is CASSTGLNQETQYF. The CDR3 DNA reads as TGTGCCAGCAGCACGGGACTAAACCAAGAGACCCAGTACTTC.

This chain links TRBV29-1 with TRBJ1-2, with a possible D match to TRBD1 (5 bases). Germline V gene sequence: CDR1 SQVTM, CDR2 ANQGSEA. CDR3 length: 12 residues. Deletions cut 3 bases from V and 10 bases from J, with 15 bases between. In DNA form, the CDR3 reads TGCAGCGTTGATGAGGGCCAGGGTGTCTACACCTTC. Its protein product is CSVDEGQGVYTF.

The rearrangement uses TRBV7-9 and TRBJ1-2; 8 bases align to TRBD1. Germline loops: CDR1 SEHNR, CDR2 FQNEAQ (reference sequence). The CDR3 is made up of 15 amino acids. V trimming: 5 bases; J trimming: 4 bases; junction bases outside the gene matches: 9. CDR3 residues: CASSGGTGYGYGYTF. The CDR3 nucleotides read TGTGCCAGCAGCGGGGGGACAGGTTACGGCTATGGCTACACCTTC.

The sample holds many counts of this clone. The genes are TRBV6-1 and TRBJ2-2; 10 positions agree with TRBD2. After removal of 5 bases from V and 5 bases from J, the junction contained 5 bases not matched to a gene. Germline V gives CDR1 MNHNS, CDR2 SASEGT. This CDR3 spans 15 amino acids. CDR3 coding DNA: TGTGCCAGCAGTTCCGGGACTAGCGAGACCGGGGAGCTGTTTTTT. Translation gives CASSSGTSETGELFF.

This chain connects TRBV4-3 to TRBJ2-2; D is unresolved. This CDR3 is built from 13 residues. V lost 2 bases to trimming and J lost 5 bases, with 6 bases between them. The germline gives CDR1 LGHNA, CDR2 YSLEER. The CDR3 bases are TGCGCCAGCAGCCAACTAGGGACCGGGGAGCTGTTTTTT. This encodes CASSQLGTGELFF.

This clone has just a few counts. This rearrangement joins TRBV9 to TRBJ1-3; D not certain. Germline CDR1 SGDLS, CDR2 YYNGEE. The CDR3 runs 17 residues. The ends were cut back, 0 bases at V and 0 bases at J, with 13 bases in the middle. The CDR3 reads CASSVGPSARSGNTIYF. In nucleotides, the CDR3 is TGTGCCAGCAGCGTAGGTCCTTCGGCCCGCTCTGGAAACACCATATATTTT.

J is TRBJ2-3 and V is TRBV7-8; 9 bases are a match to TRBD1. This CDR3 contains 15 residues. The V and J ends lost 3 bases and 4 bases, in that order; junction bases with no gene match: 5. Germline assignment: CDR1 SGHVS and CDR2 FQNEAQ. The CDR3 spells CASSFRDRVSDTQYF. The CDR3, as DNA: TGTGCCAGCAGCTTCCGGGACAGGGTTTCAGATACGCAGTATTTT.

This chain connects TRBV6-2 or TRBV6-3 to TRBJ1-1, with D unclear. V lost 2 bases, J lost 1 base, and 8 bases lay in between. Germline CDR1 and CDR2: MNHEY and SVGEGT. The CDR3 runs 14 residues. The CDR3 loop reads CASSYRAANTEAFF. The CDR3 bases are TGTGCCAGCAGTTACAGGGCAGCGAACACTGAAGCTTTCTTT.

This clone was seen just once. J is TRBJ2-5 and V is TRBV20-1; D is perhaps TRBD1 (6 bases). Germline values: CDR1 DFQATT, CDR2 SNEGSKA (reference sequence). The CDR3 extends over 11 amino acids. V lost 6 bases and J 5 bases, leaving 10 bases between the germline ends. The CDR3 sequence is CSATGSETQYF. The CDR3 nucleotides are TGCAGTGCAACAGGGAGCGAGACCCAGTACTTC.

The V and J genes are TRBV19 and TRBJ2-1; 14 positions match TRBD2. In germline, CDR1 is LNHDA, CDR2 SQIVND (reference sequence). The V gene end was trimmed by 3 bases and the J gene end by 9 bases; junction bases not matched to a gene: 4. The length of the CDR3 is 15 residues. The CDR3 nucleotides read TGTGCCAGTAGTATGGGACTAGCGGGAGCTGGTGAGCAGTTCTTC. Translation: CASSMGLAGAGEQFF.

The rearrangement uses TRBV24-1 and TRBJ2-1; D unresolved. Germline V gene lookup returns CDR1 KGHDR and CDR2 SFDVKD. This CDR3 has 14 residues. Between the trimmed V and J ends, which lost 6 bases and 7 bases, there was a span of 15 bases. CDR3 in DNA: TGTGCCACCAGTTCACATATGGGTGCGAATGAGCAGTTCTTC. Residues: CATSSHMGANEQFF.

This clone was counted once. The chain is built from TRBV28 and TRBJ1-2; D possibly corresponds to TRBD1 (5 bases). Between the trimmed V and J ends, which lost 6 bases and 5 bases, there was a span of 16 bases. Looked up from germline, CDR1 is MDHEN and CDR2 is SYDVKM. The CDR3 is 14 amino acids. The CDR3 nucleotides read TGTGCCAGCAGGGAGGTGGGGCTTGTATATGGCTACACCTTC. It is translated as CASREVGLVYGYTF.

The chain joins TRBV4-1 to TRBJ1-3, with no clear D. Germline V gene lookup returns CDR1 MGHRA and CDR2 YSYEKL. The CDR3 loop spans 14 amino acids. Trimming took 4 bases from V and 0 from J, leaving 7 bases between them. Here the CDR3 DNA reads TGCGCCAGCAGCCCGAATCACTCTGGAAACACCATATATTTT. Protein product: CASSPNHSGNTIYF.